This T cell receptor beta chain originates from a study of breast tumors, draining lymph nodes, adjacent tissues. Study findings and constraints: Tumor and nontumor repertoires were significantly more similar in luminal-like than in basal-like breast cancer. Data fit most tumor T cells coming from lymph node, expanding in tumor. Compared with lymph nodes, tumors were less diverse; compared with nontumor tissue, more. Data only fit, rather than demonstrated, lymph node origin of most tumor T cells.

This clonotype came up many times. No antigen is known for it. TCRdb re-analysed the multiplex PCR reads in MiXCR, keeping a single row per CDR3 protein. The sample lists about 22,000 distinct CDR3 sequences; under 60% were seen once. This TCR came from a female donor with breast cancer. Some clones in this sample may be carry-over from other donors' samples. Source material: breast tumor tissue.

The CDR3 DNA reads TGTGCCAGCAGCTTATACCGGACAGCTATTAGCTACACCTTC. This codes for CASSLYRTAISYTF. J is TRBJ1-2 and V is TRBV11-2; tentative D call: TRBD1 (6 bases). Looked up from germline, CDR1 is SGHAT and CDR2 is FQNNGV. Trimming stripped 2 bases from V and 9 bases from J, with 16 bases between. The CDR3 sequence is 14 residues long.